This entry features one TCR beta chain sequence. Its specificity is unknown. This sample is drawn from a study of cytomegalovirus exposure and HLA in healthy donors. The wider study: HLA-typed donors contributed about 85 million unique TCRs, which were held in an early data release. Study findings and constraints: A later examination showed that TCR association rates differed by HLA locus, with DRB1 most and HLA-C fewest. Earlier results showed most TCR beta V segments being productive about 90% or about 30% of the time.

The ends were cut back, 0 bases at V and 5 bases at J, with 8 bases in the middle. The CDR3 consists of 14 residues. Germline V gene lookup returns CDR1 SGHKS and CDR2 YYEKEE (reference sequence). PCR was performed using 60 Vbeta and 13 Jbeta primers. In the study's own analysis: An analysis that came later counted 80 million or so unique TCR beta chains, 10 million to 11 million shared. Measured with immunoSEQ multiplex PCR; TCRdb has only the in-frame clones, and not every one. V and J calls and clone size are copied from that table; D and trimming were computed from the DNA. Here the sample spans approximately 140,000 clones, about four fifths being singletons.

The source material was PBMCs. The rearrangement links TRBV5-5 to TRBJ1-4; D gene ambiguous. The sequence derives from a man aged 40-49 years in good health and CMV-seropositive. CDR3 residues: CASSLGSENEKLFF. The CDR3 nucleotides read TGTGCCAGCAGCTTGGGCTCAGAAAATGAAAAACTGTTTTTT.